One and the same sample provided the 17 T cell receptor beta chains below, sequenced in a study of blood T cell repertoires in COVID-19. TCRdb's table, derived via immunoSEQ multiplex PCR, lists solely in-frame clones and lacks some. The data contain 180,000 or so clones, 75% to 90% of them seen just once; the ten biggest clones take up approximately 9.9%. The sample taken for sequencing was peripheral blood. These receptors were obtained from a human donor with active or convalescent COVID-19. The donor label of this sample is uncertain.

V usage is TRBV7-9 and J usage is TRBJ2-5, with 9 bases that match TRBD1. With 4 bases clipped from V and 5 bases from J, the junction kept 14 bases outside the gene matches. The CDR3 covers 17 residues. Germline CDR1 reads SEHNR; CDR2 reads FQNEAQ (reference sequence). The DNA of the CDR3 is TGTGCCAGCAGCTCCGGAACATTACAGGGGGCGGGGGAGACCCAGTACTTC. Translated, it gives CASSSGTLQGAGETQYF.

This clone is a singleton in its sample. V gene TRBV10-2 combines with J gene TRBJ2-7, with D maybe TRBD1 (5 bases). Trimming cost V 8 bases and J 5 bases, with 16 bases left between them. CDR1 and CDR2 from the germline V gene are WSHSY and SAAADI. CDR3 length: 13 residues. CDR3 loop: CASGKIREDEQYF. Here the CDR3 DNA reads TGCGCCAGCGGTAAGATCAGGGAAGACGAGCAGTACTTC.

The chain employs TRBV5-6 and TRBJ2-7, with 11 bases fitting TRBD2. Trimming took 4 bases from V and 2 from J; bases not matched to a gene: 11. This CDR3 has 17 amino acids. The germline V gene has CDR1 SGHDT and CDR2 YYEEEE. CDR3 amino acids: CASSPPASGRPPYEQYF. The DNA for the CDR3 is TGTGCCAGCAGCCCTCCCGCTAGCGGGAGGCCACCCTACGAGCAGTACTTC.

This clone was seen only once. V and J are TRBV9 and TRBJ2-1; D gene uncertain. V was trimmed by 0 bases and J by 0 bases, leaving 10 bases between them. The germline CDR1 and CDR2 sequences are SGDLS and YYNGEE. The CDR3 length is 16 residues. The CDR3, as DNA: TGTGCCAGCAGCGTAGATTACCGGAGCTCCTACAATGAGCAGTTCTTC. Protein product: CASSVDYRSSYNEQFF.

The rearrangement uses TRBV2 and TRBJ2-2; 7 nucleotides align to TRBD2. The CDR3 loop spans 13 amino acids. Germline values: CDR1 SNHLY, CDR2 FYNNEI. Trimming took 7 bases from V and 4 from J; bases not matched to a gene: 3. The CDR3 protein is CASTQRGTGELFF. CDR3 coding DNA: TGTGCCAGCACTCAGCGGGGCACCGGGGAGCTGTTTTTT.

The chain links TRBV9 to TRBJ2-7; TRBD1 matches at 7 bases. This CDR3 spans 14 amino acids. V lost 0 bases, J lost 7 bases, and 7 bases stayed unmatched. CDR1 is SGDLS and CDR2 is YYNGEE in the germline V gene. The CDR3 spells CASSVVLGGNEQYF. The CDR3 DNA reads TGTGCCAGCAGCGTAGTTTTAGGGGGCAATGAGCAGTACTTC.

This clone has only a few counts. V and J are TRBV5-4 and TRBJ1-3; D might be TRBD1 (5 bases). Per germline, CDR1 SGHNT and CDR2 YYREEE (reference sequence). V lost 0 bases and J lost 1, with 11 bases in between. The CDR3 is made up of 16 amino acids. CDR3 DNA sequence: TGTGCCAGCAGCTTGGCCGGGGGGTTTTCTGGAAACACCATATATTTT. Its translation: CASSLAGGFSGNTIYF.

This chain uses TRBV5-4 with TRBJ2-7; D possibly corresponds to TRBD2 (5 bases). The CDR3 runs 8 residues. In germline, CDR1 is SGHNT, CDR2 YYREEE (reference sequence). CDR3 protein: CASSLAGV. Here the CDR3 DNA reads TGTGCCAGCAGCTTGGCGGGAGTC.

V and J are TRBV28 and TRBJ2-4; maybe TRBD2 (5 bases). Per germline, CDR1 MDHEN and CDR2 SYDVKM. The V gene lost 6 bases and the J gene lost 0 bases, with 12 bases spanning the gap. CDR3 length equals 15 residues. CDR3 amino acids: CASRDLGEAKNIQYF. DNA for the CDR3: TGTGCCAGCAGGGATCTGGGAGAAGCCAAAAACATTCAGTACTTC.

The chain couples TRBV11-2 to TRBJ2-2; no reliable D call. CDR1 SGHAT and CDR2 FQNNGV come from the germline V gene. Trimming stripped 1 base from V and 4 bases from J, with 10 bases between. The CDR3 contains 15 residues. CDR3 region: CASSLVRGPTGELFF. Written as DNA, the CDR3 is TGTGCCAGCAGCTTAGTGAGAGGCCCCACCGGGGAGCTGTTTTTT. Full variable domain (remainder filled in from reference TRBV11-2 and TRBJ2-2): EAGVAQSPRYKIIEKRQSVAFWCNPISGHATLYWYQQILGQGPKLLIQFQNNGVVDDSQLPKDRFSAERLKGVDSTLKIQPAKLEDSAVYLCASSLVRGPTGELFFGEGSRLTVL.

This clone was seen ten or more times. The chain is built from TRBV18 and TRBJ2-7; 13 bases agree with TRBD2. The V gene's germline CDR1 is KGHSH and CDR2 LQKENI. This CDR3 region has 15 residues. V trimming: 5 bases; J trimming: 2 bases; junction bases outside the gene matches: 3. The CDR3 DNA reads as TGTGCCAGCTCAGAACTAGCGGGGGGGCCCTACGAGCAGTACTTC. Encoded protein: CASSELAGGPYEQYF.

The chain uses TRBV6-2 or TRBV6-3 and TRBJ1-5; TRBD1 might be the D (6 bases). Trimming pared 2 bases from V and 4 bases from J, leaving 24 bases between. Per germline, CDR1 MNHEY and CDR2 SVGEGT. The CDR3 has 19 amino acids. This CDR3 reads CASSYPGAGEIIGNQPQHF. For the CDR3, the DNA is TGTGCCAGCAGTTACCCCGGGGCAGGGGAAATCATTGGGAATCAGCCCCAGCATTTT.

The rearrangement joins TRBV7-9 to TRBJ2-5, with 8 bases lining up with TRBD2. The J segment lost 4 bases and the V segment lost 2 bases, leaving 9 bases of the junction unmatched. CDR3 size: 16 residues. Per germline, CDR1 SEHNR and CDR2 FQNEAQ (reference sequence). CDR3 bases: TGTGCCAGCAGCTTATATACGGGGGGGCCCCGAGAGACCCAGTACTTC. The encoded protein is CASSLYTGGPRETQYF.

This clone was counted a single time. The chain has TRBV2 and TRBJ1-1; possibly TRBD1 for D (5 bases). The length of the CDR3 is 14 residues. The V gene lost 2 bases and the J gene lost 8 bases, with 15 bases spanning the gap. Germline V gene sequence: CDR1 SNHLY, CDR2 FYNNEI. CDR3 residues: CASSERGGGGEAFF. The CDR3, as DNA: TGTGCCAGCAGTGAAAGGGGTGGGGGAGGGGAAGCTTTCTTT.

The rearrangement links TRBV9 to TRBJ2-1; TRBD2 aligns across 7 bases. Per germline, CDR1 SGDLS and CDR2 YYNGEE. V lost 0 bases, J lost 0 bases, and 3 bases stayed unmatched. CDR3 length equals 16 residues. CDR3 in DNA: TGTGCCAGCAGCGTAGAAGCGGGGAGCTCCTACAATGAGCAGTTCTTC. This codes for CASSVEAGSSYNEQFF.

Here the CDR3 DNA reads TGTGCCAGCAGCAATAAGACAGGGGGCAGAGCTTTCTTT. Translated: CASSNKTGGRAFF. V gene TRBV7-8 combines with J gene TRBJ1-1, with 10 nucleotides matching TRBD1. Trimming removed 5 bases from V and 10 bases from J; junction bases left unmatched: 7. CDR3 length: 13 residues. Germline values: CDR1 SGHVS, CDR2 FQNEAQ.

The chain employs TRBV7-9 and TRBJ1-1; D might be TRBD1 (5 bases). Germline CDR1 is SEHNR and CDR2 is FQNEAQ (reference sequence). This CDR3 has 16 amino acids. V shed 8 bases and J shed 3 bases, with 22 bases lying between them. The CDR3 is CASGSWGTGGDTEAFF. The CDR3 DNA reads TGTGCCAGCGGTTCTTGGGGTACGGGGGGTGACACTGAAGCTTTCTTT.